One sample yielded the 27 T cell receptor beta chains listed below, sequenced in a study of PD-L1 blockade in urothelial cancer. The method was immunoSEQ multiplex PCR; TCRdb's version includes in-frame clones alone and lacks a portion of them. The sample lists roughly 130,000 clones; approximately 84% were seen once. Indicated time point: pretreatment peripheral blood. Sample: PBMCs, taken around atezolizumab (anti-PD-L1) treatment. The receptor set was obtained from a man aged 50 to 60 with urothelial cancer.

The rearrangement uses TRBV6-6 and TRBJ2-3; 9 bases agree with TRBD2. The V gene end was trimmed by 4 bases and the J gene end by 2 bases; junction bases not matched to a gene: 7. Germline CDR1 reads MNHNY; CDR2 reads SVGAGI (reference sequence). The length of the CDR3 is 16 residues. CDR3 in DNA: TGTGCCAGCAGTTTCAGCGGGAGGTGGAACACAGATACGCAGTATTTT. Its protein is CASSFSGRWNTDTQYF.

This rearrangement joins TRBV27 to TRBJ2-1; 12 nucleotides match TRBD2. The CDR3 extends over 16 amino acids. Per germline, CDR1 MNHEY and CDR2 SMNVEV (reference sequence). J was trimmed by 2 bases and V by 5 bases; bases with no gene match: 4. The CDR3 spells CASSPWTSGTYNEQFF. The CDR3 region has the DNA TGTGCCAGCAGTCCGTGGACTAGCGGGACCTACAATGAGCAGTTCTTC.

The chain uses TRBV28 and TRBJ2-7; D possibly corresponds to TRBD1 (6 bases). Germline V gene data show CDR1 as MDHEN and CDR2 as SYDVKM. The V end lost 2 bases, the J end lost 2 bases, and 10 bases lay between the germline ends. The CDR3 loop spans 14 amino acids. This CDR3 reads CASSLTGQAYEQYF. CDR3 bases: TGTGCCAGCAGTTTAACAGGGCAGGCCTACGAGCAGTACTTC.

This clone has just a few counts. The DNA of the CDR3 is TGTGCCAGCAGTTTGCCAGGGGACCTACTGAACACTGAAGCTTTCTTT. Translation: CASSLPGDLLNTEAFF. The gene calls are TRBV28 and TRBJ1-1, with D perhaps TRBD1 (6 bases). Germline V gene sequence: CDR1 MDHEN, CDR2 SYDVKM. The CDR3 spans 16 residues. V lost 3 bases and J 0 bases, leaving 14 bases between the germline ends. Looking up the rest from reference TRBV28 and TRBJ1-1 gives the full variable domain: DVKVTQSSRYLVKRTGEKVFLECVQDMDHENMFWYRQDPGLGLRLIYFSYDVKMKEKGDIPEGYSVSREKKERFSLILESASTNQTSMYLCASSLPGDLLNTEAFFGQGTRLTVV.

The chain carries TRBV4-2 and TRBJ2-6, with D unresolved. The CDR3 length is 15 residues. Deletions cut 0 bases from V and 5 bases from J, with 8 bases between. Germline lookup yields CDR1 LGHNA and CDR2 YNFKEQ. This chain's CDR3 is CASSQERLRANVLTF. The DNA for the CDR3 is TGTGCCAGCAGCCAAGAGCGCCTGCGGGCCAACGTCCTGACTTTC.

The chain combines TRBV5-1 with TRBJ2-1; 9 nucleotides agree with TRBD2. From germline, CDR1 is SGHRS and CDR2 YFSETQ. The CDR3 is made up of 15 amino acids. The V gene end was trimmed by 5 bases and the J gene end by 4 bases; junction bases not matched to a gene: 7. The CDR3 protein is CASRGGLAPYNEQFF. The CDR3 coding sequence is TGCGCCAGCAGGGGTGGACTAGCGCCTTACAATGAGCAGTTCTTC.

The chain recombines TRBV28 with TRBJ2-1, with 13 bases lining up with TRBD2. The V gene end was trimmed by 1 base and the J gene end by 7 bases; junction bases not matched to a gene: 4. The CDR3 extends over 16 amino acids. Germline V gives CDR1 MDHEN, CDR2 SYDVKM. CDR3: CASSLLGTSGKNEQFF. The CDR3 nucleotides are TGTGCCAGCAGTTTATTAGGGACTAGCGGGAAGAATGAGCAGTTCTTC. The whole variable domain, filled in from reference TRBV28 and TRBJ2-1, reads DVKVTQSSRYLVKRTGEKVFLECVQDMDHENMFWYRQDPGLGLRLIYFSYDVKMKEKGDIPEGYSVSREKKERFSLILESASTNQTSMYLCASSLLGTSGKNEQFFGPGTRLTVL.

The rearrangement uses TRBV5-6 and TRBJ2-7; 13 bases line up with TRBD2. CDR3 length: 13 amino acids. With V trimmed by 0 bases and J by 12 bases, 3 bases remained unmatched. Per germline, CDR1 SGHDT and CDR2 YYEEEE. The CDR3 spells CASSLGTSGSRYF. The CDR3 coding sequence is TGTGCCAGCAGCTTGGGGACTAGCGGGAGTCGGTACTTC.

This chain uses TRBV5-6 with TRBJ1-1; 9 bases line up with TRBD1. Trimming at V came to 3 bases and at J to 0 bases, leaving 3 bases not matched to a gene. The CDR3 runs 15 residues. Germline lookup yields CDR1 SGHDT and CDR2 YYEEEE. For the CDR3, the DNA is TGTGCCAGCAGCTGGGGGACAGGGTTGAACACTGAAGCTTTCTTT. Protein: CASSWGTGLNTEAFF.

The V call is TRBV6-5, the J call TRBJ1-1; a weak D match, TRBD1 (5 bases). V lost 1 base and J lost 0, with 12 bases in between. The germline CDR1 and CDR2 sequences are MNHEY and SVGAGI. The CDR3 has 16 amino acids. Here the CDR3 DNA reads TGTGCCAGCAGTTACTATAGACGACAGATGAACACTGAAGCTTTCTTT. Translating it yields CASSYYRRQMNTEAFF.

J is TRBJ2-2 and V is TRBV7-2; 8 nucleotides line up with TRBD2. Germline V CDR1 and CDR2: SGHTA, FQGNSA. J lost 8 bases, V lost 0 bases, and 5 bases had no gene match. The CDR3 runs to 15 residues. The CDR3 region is CASSLAAGVGGELFF. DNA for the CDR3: TGTGCCAGCAGCTTAGCAGCGGGAGTAGGTGGGGAGCTGTTTTTT.

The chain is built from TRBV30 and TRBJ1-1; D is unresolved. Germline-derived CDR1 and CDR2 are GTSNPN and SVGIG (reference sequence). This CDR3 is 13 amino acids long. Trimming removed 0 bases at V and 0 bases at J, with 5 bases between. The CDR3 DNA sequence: TGTGCCTGGAGTGTTTCGTTGAACACTGAAGCTTTCTTT. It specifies CAWSVSLNTEAFF.

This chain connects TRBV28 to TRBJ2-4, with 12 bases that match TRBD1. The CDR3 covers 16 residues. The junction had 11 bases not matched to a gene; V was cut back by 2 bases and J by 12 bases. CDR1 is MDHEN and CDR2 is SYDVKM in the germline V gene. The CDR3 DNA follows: TGTGCCAGCAGTTTAGCGACCGGGACAGGGGGCGGTGCTCAGTACTTC. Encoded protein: CASSLATGTGGGAQYF. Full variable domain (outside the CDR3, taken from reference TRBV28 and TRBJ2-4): DVKVTQSSRYLVKRTGEKVFLECVQDMDHENMFWYRQDPGLGLRLIYFSYDVKMKEKGDIPEGYSVSREKKERFSLILESASTNQTSMYLCASSLATGTGGGAQYFGAGTRLSVL.

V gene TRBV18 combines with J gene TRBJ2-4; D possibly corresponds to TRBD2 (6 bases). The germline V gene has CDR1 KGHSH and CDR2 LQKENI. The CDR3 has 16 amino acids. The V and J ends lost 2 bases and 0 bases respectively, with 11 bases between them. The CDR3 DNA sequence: TGTGCCAGCTCACCAGGGACTGAGAGAGCCAAAAACATTCAGTACTTC. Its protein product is CASSPGTERAKNIQYF.

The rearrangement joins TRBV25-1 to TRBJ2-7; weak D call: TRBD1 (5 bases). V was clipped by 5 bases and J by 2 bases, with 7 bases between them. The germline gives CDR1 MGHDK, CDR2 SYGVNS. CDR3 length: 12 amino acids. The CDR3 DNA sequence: TGTGCCAGCAGTAGACAGACCTACGAGCAGTACTTC. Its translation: CASSRQTYEQYF.

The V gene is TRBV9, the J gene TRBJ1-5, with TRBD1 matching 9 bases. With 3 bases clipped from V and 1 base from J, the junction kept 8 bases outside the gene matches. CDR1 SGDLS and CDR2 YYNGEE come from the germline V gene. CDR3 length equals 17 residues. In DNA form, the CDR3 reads TGTGCCAGCAGCGCCGGGACAGGGCCGGAAAGCAATCAGCCCCAGCATTTT. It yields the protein CASSAGTGPESNQPQHF.

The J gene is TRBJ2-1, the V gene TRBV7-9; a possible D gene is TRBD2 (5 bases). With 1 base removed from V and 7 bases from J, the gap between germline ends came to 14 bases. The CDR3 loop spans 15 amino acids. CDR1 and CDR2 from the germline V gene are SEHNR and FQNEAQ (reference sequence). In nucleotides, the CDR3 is TGTGCCAGCAGCTTAGGCGGAGCCACGGGGAATGAGCAGTTCTTC. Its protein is CASSLGGATGNEQFF.

The CDR3 DNA reads TGTGCCAGCAGCTTAGCAGTAGTCGGGGCCAACGTCCTGACTTTC. It yields the protein CASSLAVVGANVLTF. The chain couples TRBV7-2 to TRBJ2-6, with unresolved D. Germline CDR1 is SGHTA and CDR2 is FQGNSA. The CDR3 runs to 15 residues. Trimming left V 0 bases short and J 4 bases short, with 7 bases between.

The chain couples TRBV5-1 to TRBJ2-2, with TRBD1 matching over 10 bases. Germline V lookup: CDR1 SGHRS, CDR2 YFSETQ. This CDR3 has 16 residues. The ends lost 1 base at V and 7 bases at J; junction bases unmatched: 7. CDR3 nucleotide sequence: TGCGCCAGCAGCTTGTTCGGGACAGGGGCGAGCGGGGAGCTGTTTTTT. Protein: CASSLFGTGASGELFF.

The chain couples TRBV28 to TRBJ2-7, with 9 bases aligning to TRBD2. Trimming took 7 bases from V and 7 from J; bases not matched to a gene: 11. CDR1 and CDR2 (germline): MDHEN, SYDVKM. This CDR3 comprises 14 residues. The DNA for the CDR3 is TGTGCCAGCACCCCCTTAGCGGGAGTGGGGGAGCAGTACTTC. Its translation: CASTPLAGVGEQYF. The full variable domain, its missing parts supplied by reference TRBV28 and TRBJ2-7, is DVKVTQSSRYLVKRTGEKVFLECVQDMDHENMFWYRQDPGLGLRLIYFSYDVKMKEKGDIPEGYSVSREKKERFSLILESASTNQTSMYLCASTPLAGVGEQYFGPGTRLTVT.

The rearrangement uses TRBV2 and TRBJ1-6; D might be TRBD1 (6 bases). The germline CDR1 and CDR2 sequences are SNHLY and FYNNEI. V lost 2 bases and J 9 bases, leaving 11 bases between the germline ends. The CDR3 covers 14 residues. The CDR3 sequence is CASSEWRGGSPLHF. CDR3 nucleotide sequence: TGTGCCAGCAGTGAATGGAGGGGGGGTTCACCCCTCCACTTT.

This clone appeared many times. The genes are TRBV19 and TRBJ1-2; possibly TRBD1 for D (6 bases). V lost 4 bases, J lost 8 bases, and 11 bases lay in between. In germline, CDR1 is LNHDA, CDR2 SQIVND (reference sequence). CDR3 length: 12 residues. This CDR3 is CASSTRDTGYTF. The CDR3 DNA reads TGTGCCAGTAGTACCCGGGACACAGGCTACACCTTC.

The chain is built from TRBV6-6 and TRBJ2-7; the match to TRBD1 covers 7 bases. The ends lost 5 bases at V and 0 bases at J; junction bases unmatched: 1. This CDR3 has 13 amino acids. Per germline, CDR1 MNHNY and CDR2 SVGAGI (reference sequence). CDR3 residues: CASSRQGSYEQYF. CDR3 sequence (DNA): TGTGCCAGCAGTCGACAGGGCTCCTACGAGCAGTACTTC.

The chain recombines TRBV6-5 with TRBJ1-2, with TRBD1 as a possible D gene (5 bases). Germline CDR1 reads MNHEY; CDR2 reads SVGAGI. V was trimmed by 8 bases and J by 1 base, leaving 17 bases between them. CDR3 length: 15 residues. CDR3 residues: CASASRQYNNYGYTF. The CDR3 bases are TGTGCCAGCGCCAGTCGACAGTACAATAACTATGGCTACACCTTC.

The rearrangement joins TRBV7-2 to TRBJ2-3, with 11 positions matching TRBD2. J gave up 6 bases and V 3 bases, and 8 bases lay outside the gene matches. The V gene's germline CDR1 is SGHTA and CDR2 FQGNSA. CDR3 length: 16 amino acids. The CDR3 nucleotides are TGTGCCAGCAGCTTCGGGGGTAGCGGGAGGGTGGATACGCAGTATTTT. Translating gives CASSFGGSGRVDTQYF.

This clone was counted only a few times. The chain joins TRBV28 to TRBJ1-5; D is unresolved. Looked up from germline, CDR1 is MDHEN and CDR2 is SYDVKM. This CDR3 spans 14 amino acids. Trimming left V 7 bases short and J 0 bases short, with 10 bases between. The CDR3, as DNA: TGTGCCAGCACAAAACACAATAGCAATCAGCCCCAGCATTTT. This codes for CASTKHNSNQPQHF.

CDR3: CASSLKTSSSYEQYF. In DNA form, the CDR3 reads TGTGCCAGCAGTTTAAAGACTAGCAGCTCCTACGAGCAGTACTTC. J is TRBJ2-7 and V is TRBV27, with 7 bases that match TRBD2. Germline V CDR1 and CDR2: MNHEY, SMNVEV (reference sequence). With 2 bases clipped from V and 0 bases from J, the junction kept 4 bases outside the gene matches. CDR3 length equals 15 residues.